These 31 T cell receptor beta chains were sequenced from one sample in a study of neurological immune-mediated disorders. TCRdb reanalysed the 5' RACE reads using MiXCR and keeps one entry per CDR3 protein. The sample holds 93,000 or so distinct CDR3 sequences, approximately 10% seen once. Regarding time point: longitudinal time-point 3. The sample comprised PBMCs. These receptors were taken from a female donor with HTLV-1-associated myelopathy (HAM/TSP).

Written as DNA, the CDR3 is TGTGCCAGCAGCCTAGGAAACGAGGCATACAATGAGCAGTTCTTC. It translates to CASSLGNEAYNEQFF. The chain has TRBV7-3 and TRBJ2-1, with D unresolved. Germline V gene sequence: CDR1 SGHTA, CDR2 FQGTGA. The CDR3 loop spans 15 amino acids. V was trimmed by 5 bases and J by 4 bases, leaving 15 bases between them.

This clonotype was seen at least ten times. The rearrangement uses TRBV5-1 and TRBJ2-1; D might be TRBD1 (5 bases). V shed 4 bases and J shed 0 bases, with 17 bases lying between them. The CDR3 spans 17 residues. CDR1 is SGHRS, CDR2 YFSETQ, per germline. The CDR3 is CASSETPAQVSYNEQFF. In nucleotides, the CDR3 is TGCGCCAGCAGCGAGACCCCTGCACAGGTCTCCTACAATGAGCAGTTCTTC.

At least ten counts were recorded for this clonotype. V usage is TRBV5-1 and J usage is TRBJ2-6; D is unresolved. The germline V gene encodes CDR1 SGHRS and CDR2 YFSETQ. Trimming stripped 6 bases from V and 2 bases from J, with 9 bases between. The CDR3 length is 14 residues. CDR3 nucleotide sequence: TGCGCCAGCACCGACGGGCCTGGGGCCAACGTCCTGACTTTC. Amino acids: CASTDGPGANVLTF. The full variable domain, with the rest looked up from reference TRBV5-1 and TRBJ2-6, is KAGVTQTPRYLIKTRGQQVTLSCSPISGHRSVSWYQQTPGQGLQFLFEYFSETQRNKGNFPGRFSGRQFSNSRSEMNVSTLELGDSALYLCASTDGPGANVLTFGAGSRLTVL.

The sample holds many counts of this clonotype. The genes are TRBV7-9 and TRBJ2-3; D unresolved. This CDR3 contains 14 residues. CDR1 and CDR2 (germline): SEHNR, FQNEAQ (reference sequence). Trimming left V 2 bases short and J 9 bases short, with 15 bases between. The CDR3 region has the DNA TGTGCCAGCAGCTTACTATCCACAGTGGACACGCAGTATTTT. Translating it yields CASSLLSTVDTQYF.

This clonotype came up many times. The chain links TRBV14 to TRBJ2-7; the D gene is possibly TRBD2 (6 bases). The germline V gene encodes CDR1 SGHDN and CDR2 FVKESK. V gave up 1 base and J gave up 1 base, with 14 bases separating them. CDR3 length: 16 amino acids. The CDR3 protein is CASSQALPGDSYEQYF. The CDR3 DNA reads TGTGCCAGCAGCCAAGCTCTTCCGGGGGATTCCTACGAGCAGTACTTC.

This clonotype was detected many times. The gene calls are TRBV6-5 and TRBJ2-3, with D possibly TRBD1 on 5 matching bases. The V end lost 8 bases, the J end lost 0 bases, and 6 bases lay between the germline ends. The CDR3 is 12 amino acids. CDR1 is MNHEY and CDR2 is SVGAGI in the germline V gene. CDR3 nucleotide sequence: TGTGCCAGCTGGACAAGCACAGATACGCAGTATTTT. Its protein product is CASWTSTDTQYF.

About this clonotype: This could be a read error, since a much larger clone is one nucleotide away. The V gene is TRBV5-1, the J gene TRBJ2-1; a weak D match, TRBD1 (6 bases). This CDR3 is built from 14 residues. Germline CDR1 SGHRS, CDR2 YFSETQ. The V end was cut by 0 bases, the J end by 9 bases, with 13 bases between. The CDR3 bases are TGCGCCAGCAGCTTGGGGACAGTGGGCAGTGAGCAGTTCTTC. It yields the protein CASSLGTVGSEQFF. Full variable domain (remainder filled in from reference TRBV5-1 and TRBJ2-1): KAGVTQTPRYLIKTRGQQVTLSCSPISGHRSVSWYQQTPGQGLQFLFEYFSETQRNKGNFPGRFSGRQFSNSRSEMNVSTLELGDSALYLCASSLGTVGSEQFFGPGTRLTVL.

This clonotype came up many times. The J gene is TRBJ2-3, the V gene TRBV5-1, with D maybe TRBD2 (7 bases). The CDR3 is 16 residues long. The V end lost 4 bases, the J end lost 6 bases, and 21 bases lay between the germline ends. Germline values: CDR1 SGHRS, CDR2 YFSETQ. DNA of the CDR3: TGCGCCAGCAGCCCGGCGGGGGCTAGTTCTTTGGATACGCAGTATTTT. Translating gives CASSPAGASSLDTQYF.

This clonotype was recorded at least ten times. CDR3 protein: CASSLTPANTGELFF. The CDR3 DNA sequence: TGCGCCAGCAGCTTGACCCCCGCGAACACCGGGGAGCTGTTTTTT. This chain connects TRBV5-1 to TRBJ2-2; D remains unclear. Per the germline V gene, CDR1 is SGHRS and CDR2 is YFSETQ. Trimming cost V 1 base and J 0 bases, with 7 bases left between them. The CDR3 covers 15 residues.

This clonotype was counted at least ten times. V gene TRBV20-1 combines with J gene TRBJ1-3; 9 bases agree with TRBD1. CDR1 is DFQATT, CDR2 SNEGSKA, per germline (reference sequence). This CDR3 is built from 16 residues. V trimming: 4 bases; J trimming: 4 bases; junction bases outside the gene matches: 11. CDR3 nucleotides: TGCAGTGCTACCCCCCGGACAGGGGTTTACGGAAACACCATATATTTT. It is translated as CSATPRTGVYGNTIYF.

This clonotype has at least ten counts. The V and J genes are TRBV5-5 and TRBJ2-5, with D perhaps given as TRBD1 or TRBD2 (6 bases each). V lost 0 bases and J 5 bases, leaving 17 bases between the germline ends. The CDR3 covers 16 residues. Looked up from germline, CDR1 is SGHKS and CDR2 is YYEKEE (reference sequence). The chain's CDR3 is CASSLGGRGQGETQYF. CDR3 DNA: TGTGCCAGCAGCTTGGGGGGGCGGGGCCAAGGGGAGACCCAGTACTTC.

This clonotype has ten or more counts. V gene TRBV20-1 combines with J gene TRBJ1-5; no firm D call. Per the germline V gene, CDR1 is DFQATT and CDR2 is SNEGSKA (reference sequence). CDR3 length equals 14 residues. V lost 3 bases to trimming and J lost 0 bases, with 9 bases between them. The CDR3 bases are TGCAGTGCTAGTGAGCTTAATAGCAATCAGCCCCAGCATTTT. Its translation: CSASELNSNQPQHF.

This clonotype was recorded many times. The J gene is TRBJ2-2, the V gene TRBV5-1; D gene ambiguous. The CDR3 is 13 amino acids. Per germline, CDR1 SGHRS and CDR2 YFSETQ. V was clipped by 0 bases and J by 5 bases, with 5 bases between them. For the CDR3, the DNA is TGCGCCAGCAGCTTGGGAGTGACCGGGGAGCTGTTTTTT. Translated, it gives CASSLGVTGELFF.

This clonotype was picked up many times. CDR3 bases: TGTGCCAGCACCCCGGGGTTGACAGGGGGAACTGAAGCTTTCTTT. Protein product: CASTPGLTGGTEAFF. V usage is TRBV6-2 or TRBV6-3 and J usage is TRBJ1-1, with TRBD1 matching 9 bases. V was clipped by 7 bases and J by 5 bases; unmatched bases: 11. The CDR3 contains 15 residues. Germline lookup yields CDR1 MNHEY and CDR2 SVGEGT.

The chain employs TRBV9 and TRBJ2-7; 8 bases map to TRBD2. Trimming took 0 bases from V and 6 from J; bases not matched to a gene: 5. The V gene's germline CDR1 is SGDLS and CDR2 YYNGEE. This CDR3 contains 14 residues. CDR3 loop: CASSVERGSIEQYF. In DNA, the CDR3 is TGTGCCAGCAGCGTAGAGCGGGGGTCTATCGAGCAGTACTTC.

This clonotype was detected many times. The rearrangement uses TRBV7-2 and TRBJ2-1, with 12 bases aligning to TRBD2. CDR1 SGHTA and CDR2 FQGNSA come from the germline V gene. V trimming: 3 bases; J trimming: 4 bases; junction bases outside the gene matches: 10. This CDR3 has 18 residues. CDR3 sequence: CASSFRASGGAKYNEQFF. As DNA, the CDR3 is TGTGCCAGCAGCTTTCGAGCTAGCGGGGGGGCGAAGTACAATGAGCAGTTCTTC.

At least ten counts were recorded for this clonotype. The CDR3 nucleotides are TGCGCCAGCAGCTTGGCGAAGCGGGGGGGCGATGAGCAGTTCTTC. This encodes CASSLAKRGGDEQFF. The chain employs TRBV5-1 and TRBJ2-1; 10 bases are a match to TRBD2. Trimming at V came to 0 bases and at J to 8 bases, leaving 5 bases not matched to a gene. This CDR3 has 15 amino acids. The germline gives CDR1 SGHRS, CDR2 YFSETQ.

The table lists this clonotype with many counts. The J gene is TRBJ2-3, the V gene TRBV5-1; D unresolved. The length of the CDR3 is 16 residues. Trimming pared 4 bases from V and 2 bases from J, leaving 17 bases between. CDR1 and CDR2 (germline): SGHRS, YFSETQ. CDR3 nucleotides: TGCGCCAGCAGCCCATCTCTAGTGGGATCCACAGATACGCAGTATTTT. This codes for CASSPSLVGSTDTQYF.

This clonotype showed up many times. This sequence joins TRBV5-1 and TRBJ2-7; D could derive from TRBD1 or TRBD2 (5 bases each). The CDR3 contains 14 residues. Trimming took 2 bases from V and 0 from J, leaving 9 bases between them. Germline V gene sequence: CDR1 SGHRS, CDR2 YFSETQ. CDR3 protein: CASSFRGSSYEQYF. CDR3 nucleotides: TGCGCCAGCAGCTTTCGGGGCTCCTCCTACGAGCAGTACTTC.

This clonotype showed up many times. The rearrangement uses TRBV28 and TRBJ2-7, with 9 bases lining up with TRBD1. CDR3 length: 13 amino acids. The ends lost 6 bases at V and 3 bases at J; junction bases unmatched: 3. Per the germline V gene, CDR1 is MDHEN and CDR2 is SYDVKM. In DNA form, the CDR3 reads TGTGCCAGCAGGTGGGGACAGGGCTACGAGCAGTACTTC. It encodes CASRWGQGYEQYF.

This clonotype occurred many times. This chain joins TRBV6-5 and TRBJ2-2; 8 bases map to TRBD2. The CDR3 is 16 residues long. Germline V gives CDR1 MNHEY, CDR2 SVGAGI. V gave up 0 bases and J gave up 6 bases; unmatched junction bases: 6. The DNA for the CDR3 is TGTGCCAGCAGTTACTCGAAGACAGCGGGGGCCGGGGAGCTGTTTTTT. This sequence encodes CASSYSKTAGAGELFF.

This clonotype was observed many times. V and J are TRBV4-1 and TRBJ1-6; a weak D match, TRBD1 (6 bases). Between the trimmed V and J ends, which lost 4 bases and 10 bases, there was a span of 23 bases. This CDR3 has 17 residues. Germline CDR1 reads MGHRA; CDR2 reads YSYEKL. The CDR3 region is CASSLLFRRDTGSPLHF. CDR3 coding DNA: TGCGCCAGCAGCCTTTTATTTAGGAGGGACACGGGATCACCCCTCCACTTT.

In its sample, this clonotype was seen many times. The CDR3 DNA is TGTGCCAGCAGTTACGGGCAGGGGGCCTTCTATAATTCACCCCTCCACTTT. Protein product: CASSYGQGAFYNSPLHF. The genes are TRBV6-5 and TRBJ1-6; 8 bases agree with TRBD1. V lost 2 bases, J lost 3 bases, and 6 bases stayed unmatched. The length of the CDR3 is 17 residues. Looked up from germline, CDR1 is MNHEY and CDR2 is SVGAGI.

This clonotype has ten or more counts. The chain couples TRBV11-3 to TRBJ2-1; the match to TRBD1 covers 9 bases. There are 15 residues in the CDR3. With V trimmed by 3 bases and J by 3 bases, 3 bases remained unmatched. Germline V gene sequence: CDR1 SGHNT, CDR2 YENEEA. The CDR3 spells CASSFGQGFYNEQFF. For the CDR3, the DNA is TGTGCCAGCAGCTTCGGACAGGGGTTCTACAATGAGCAGTTCTTC. Full variable domain (remainder filled in from reference TRBV11-3 and TRBJ2-1): EAGVVQSPRYKIIEKKQPVAFWCNPISGHNTLYWYLQNLGQGPELLIRYENEEAVDDSQLPKDRFSAERLKGVDSTLKIQPAELGDSAVYLCASSFGQGFYNEQFFGPGTRLTVL.

This clonotype was counted at least ten times. The V and J genes are TRBV5-1 and TRBJ2-3; unclear D gene. The CDR3 is made up of 13 amino acids. V was pared by 4 bases and J by 1 base, with 7 bases between. Germline loops: CDR1 SGHRS, CDR2 YFSETQ. The DNA of the CDR3 is TGCGCCAGCAGCGGTGTGGGCACAGATACGCAGTATTTT. This translates into CASSGVGTDTQYF.

This clonotype was observed many times. This chain connects TRBV20-1 to TRBJ2-7, with 7 positions matching TRBD2. V lost 1 base to trimming and J lost 0 bases; unmatched junction nucleotides: 3. The length of the CDR3 is 14 residues. CDR1 and CDR2 from the germline V gene are DFQATT and SNEGSKA (reference sequence). CDR3 sequence (DNA): TGCAGTGCTAGAGTCGGCGGGGGCTCCTACGAGCAGTACTTC. Protein sequence: CSARVGGGSYEQYF.

This clonotype showed up many times. V usage is TRBV20-1 and J usage is TRBJ2-3; D is tentatively TRBD1 or TRBD2 (6 bases each). The CDR3 is 14 residues long. Trimming cost V 7 bases and J 5 bases, with 19 bases left between them. Germline CDR1 is DFQATT and CDR2 is SNEGSKA (reference sequence). The CDR3 sequence: CSGWGAAEQDTQYF. Here the CDR3 DNA reads TGCAGTGGTTGGGGGGCAGCGGAGCAAGATACGCAGTATTTT.

This clonotype was counted many times. This chain connects TRBV5-5 to TRBJ2-3; D ambiguous. Trimming left V 4 bases short and J 0 bases short, with 15 bases between. The CDR3 sequence is 16 residues long. Germline assignment: CDR1 SGHKS and CDR2 YYEKEE (reference sequence). The CDR3 region has the DNA TGTGCCAGCAGCGACCAAACAGCCTTTAGCACAGATACGCAGTATTTT. This gives the protein CASSDQTAFSTDTQYF.

This clonotype was seen at least ten times. This chain joins TRBV20-1 and TRBJ1-3, with D unclear. The germline gives CDR1 DFQATT, CDR2 SNEGSKA (reference sequence). The CDR3 loop spans 15 amino acids. The germline V and J ends were trimmed by 0 bases and 2 bases, with 11 bases remaining between them. The DNA for the CDR3 is TGCAGTGCTAGAGATTTTACGGGGACTGGAAACACCATATATTTT. Residues: CSARDFTGTGNTIYF.

This chain connects TRBV5-8 to TRBJ1-1; D is perhaps TRBD1 (5 bases). V was pared by 6 bases and J by 0 bases, with 12 bases between. Per germline, CDR1 SGHTS and CDR2 YDEGEE. CDR3 length: 14 residues. In DNA, the CDR3 is TGTGCCAGCACCGGGGGATACATGAACACTGAAGCTTTCTTT. Encoded protein: CASTGGYMNTEAFF.

This clonotype has ten or more counts. The chain recombines TRBV7-2 with TRBJ1-2; D not resolved. The length of the CDR3 is 16 residues. The germline CDR1 and CDR2 sequences are SGHTA and FQGNSA. V dropped 1 base and J dropped 6 bases, with 18 bases sitting between them. As DNA, the CDR3 is TGTGCCAGCAGCTTAGACCTCGGTAGAACGAGGGATGGCTACACCTTC. Translation gives CASSLDLGRTRDGYTF.